The entry below gives a single TCR beta chain sequence along with its context. Every donor was a healthy person donating bone marrow. The CDR3 is 16 amino acids. The V gene end was trimmed by 2 bases and the J gene end by 7 bases; junction bases not matched to a gene: 9. Germline V gene lookup returns CDR1 WNHNN and CDR2 SYGVQD (reference sequence). The entry originates in a study of cytomegalovirus exposure and HLA in healthy donors. Use of 60 Vbeta and 13 Jbeta primers characterized the PCR. Method: immunoSEQ multiplex PCR; TCRdb's copy keeps in-frame clones and lacks some. The sample carries under 200,000 clones, approximately 80% recorded once.

V is TRBV10-1 and J is TRBJ2-2; 8 bases map to TRBD2. The clonotype comes from a man between 18 and 29 years old in good health and CMV-seropositive. Sequenced input: PBMCs. In DNA form, the CDR3 reads TGCGCCAGCAGTGAGCAGAGGACTAGCACCATCGGGGAGCTGTTTTTT. The encoded protein is CASSEQRTSTIGELFF.